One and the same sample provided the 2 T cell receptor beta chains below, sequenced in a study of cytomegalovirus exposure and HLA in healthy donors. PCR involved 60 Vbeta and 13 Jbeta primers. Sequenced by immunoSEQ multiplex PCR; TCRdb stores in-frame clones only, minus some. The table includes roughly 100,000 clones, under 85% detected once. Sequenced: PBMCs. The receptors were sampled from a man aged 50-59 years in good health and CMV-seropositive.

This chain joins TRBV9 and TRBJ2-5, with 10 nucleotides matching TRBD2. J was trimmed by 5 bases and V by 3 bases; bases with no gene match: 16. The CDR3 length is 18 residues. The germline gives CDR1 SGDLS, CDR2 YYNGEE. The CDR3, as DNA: TGTGCCAGCAGCGGAGCGGGAGGGCCTTCTGTTAAATACGAGACCCAGTACTTC. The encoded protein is CASSGAGGPSVKYETQYF.

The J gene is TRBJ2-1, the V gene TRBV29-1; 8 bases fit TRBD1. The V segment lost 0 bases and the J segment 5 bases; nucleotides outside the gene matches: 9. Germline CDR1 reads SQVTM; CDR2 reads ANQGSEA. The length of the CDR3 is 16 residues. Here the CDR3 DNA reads TGCAGCGTTGAAGATACCGGCAGGGGGCTAAACAATGAGCAGTTCTTC. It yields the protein CSVEDTGRGLNNEQFF.